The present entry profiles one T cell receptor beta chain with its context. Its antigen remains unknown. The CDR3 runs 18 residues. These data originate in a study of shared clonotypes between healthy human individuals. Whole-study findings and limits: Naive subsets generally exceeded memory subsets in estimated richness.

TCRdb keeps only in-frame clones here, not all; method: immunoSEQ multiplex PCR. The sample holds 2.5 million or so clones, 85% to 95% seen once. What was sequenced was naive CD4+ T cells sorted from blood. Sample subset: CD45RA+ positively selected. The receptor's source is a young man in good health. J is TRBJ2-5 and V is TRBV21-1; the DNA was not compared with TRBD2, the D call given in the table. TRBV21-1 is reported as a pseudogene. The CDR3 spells CASSKALYGRASKETQYF. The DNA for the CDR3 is TGTGCCAGCAGCAAAGCGCTTTACGGGAGGGCCTCGAAGGAGACCCAGTACTTC.